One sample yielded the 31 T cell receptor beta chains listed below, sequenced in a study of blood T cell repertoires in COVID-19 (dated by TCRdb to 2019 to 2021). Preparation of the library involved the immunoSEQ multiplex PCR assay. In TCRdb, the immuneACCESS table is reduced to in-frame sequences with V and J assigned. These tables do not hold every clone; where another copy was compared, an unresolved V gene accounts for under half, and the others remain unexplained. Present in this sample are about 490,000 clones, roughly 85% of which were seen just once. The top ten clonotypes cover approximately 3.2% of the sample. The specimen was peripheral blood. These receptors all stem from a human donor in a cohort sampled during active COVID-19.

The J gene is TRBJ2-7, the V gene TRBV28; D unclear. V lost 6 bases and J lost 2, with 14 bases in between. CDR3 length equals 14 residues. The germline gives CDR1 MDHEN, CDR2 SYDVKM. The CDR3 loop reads CASSFSGPAYEQYF. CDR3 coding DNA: TGTGCCAGCAGCTTCTCGGGTCCTGCCTACGAGCAGTACTTC.

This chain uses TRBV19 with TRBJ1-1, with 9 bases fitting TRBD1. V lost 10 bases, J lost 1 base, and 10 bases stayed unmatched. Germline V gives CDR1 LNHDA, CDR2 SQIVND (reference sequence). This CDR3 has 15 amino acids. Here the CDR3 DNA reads TGTGCCAACCCCTTTAAGGACAGGGGGAACACTGAAGCTTTCTTT. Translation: CANPFKDRGNTEAFF.

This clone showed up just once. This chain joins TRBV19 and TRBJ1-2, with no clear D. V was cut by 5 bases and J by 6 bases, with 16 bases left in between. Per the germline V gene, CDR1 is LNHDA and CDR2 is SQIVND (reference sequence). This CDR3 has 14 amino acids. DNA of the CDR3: TGTGCCAGTAGTTCCCCCGGGAGAACGGATGGCTACACCTTC. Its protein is CASSSPGRTDGYTF. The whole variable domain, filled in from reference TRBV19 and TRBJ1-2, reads DGGITQSPKYLFRKEGQNVTLSCEQNLNHDAMYWYRQDPGQGLRLIYYSQIVNDFQKGDIAEGYSVSREKKESFPLTVTSAQKNPTAFYLCASSSPGRTDGYTFGSGTRLTVV.

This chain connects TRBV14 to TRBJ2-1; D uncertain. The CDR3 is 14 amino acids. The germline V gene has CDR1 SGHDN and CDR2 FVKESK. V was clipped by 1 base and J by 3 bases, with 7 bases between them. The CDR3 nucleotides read TGTGCCAGCAGCCAAGGGCTCGACTACAATGAGCAGTTCTTC. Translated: CASSQGLDYNEQFF. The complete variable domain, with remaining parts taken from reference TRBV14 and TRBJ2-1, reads EAGVTQFPSHSVIEKGQTVTLRCDPISGHDNLYWYRRVMGKEIKFLLHFVKESKQDESGMPNNRFLAERTGGTYSTLKVQPAELEDSGVYFCASSQGLDYNEQFFGPGTRLTVL.

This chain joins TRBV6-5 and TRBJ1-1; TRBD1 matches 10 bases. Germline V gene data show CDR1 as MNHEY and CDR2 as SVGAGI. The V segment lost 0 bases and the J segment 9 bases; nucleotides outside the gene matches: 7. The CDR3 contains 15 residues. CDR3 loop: CASSYSTTDRGKAFF. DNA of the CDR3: TGTGCCAGCAGTTACTCGACCACGGACAGGGGGAAAGCTTTCTTT.

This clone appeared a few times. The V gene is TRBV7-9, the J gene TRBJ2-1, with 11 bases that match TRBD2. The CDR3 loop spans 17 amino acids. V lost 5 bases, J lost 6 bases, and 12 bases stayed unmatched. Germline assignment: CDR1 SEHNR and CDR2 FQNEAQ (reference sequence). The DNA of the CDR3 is TGTGCCAGCAGCCCCAATCTTCTAGCGGGAGGACCCAATGAGCAGTTCTTC. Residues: CASSPNLLAGGPNEQFF.

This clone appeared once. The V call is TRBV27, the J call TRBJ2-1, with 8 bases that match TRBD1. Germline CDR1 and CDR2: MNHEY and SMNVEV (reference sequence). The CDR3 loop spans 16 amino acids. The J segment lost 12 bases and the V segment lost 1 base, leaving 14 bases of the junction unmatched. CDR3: CASSLYSGQAPRWQFF. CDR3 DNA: TGTGCCAGCAGTTTATATTCGGGACAGGCGCCTCGGTGGCAGTTCTTC.

This CDR3 is CASSVISGRGYNEQFF. In DNA form, the CDR3 reads TGTGCCAGCAGCGTAATCAGCGGGAGGGGCTACAATGAGCAGTTCTTC. The rearrangement uses TRBV9 and TRBJ2-1, with TRBD2 matching over 10 bases. Trimming at V came to 1 base and at J to 3 bases, leaving 4 bases not matched to a gene. Germline loops: CDR1 SGDLS, CDR2 YYNGEE. The CDR3 runs 16 residues.

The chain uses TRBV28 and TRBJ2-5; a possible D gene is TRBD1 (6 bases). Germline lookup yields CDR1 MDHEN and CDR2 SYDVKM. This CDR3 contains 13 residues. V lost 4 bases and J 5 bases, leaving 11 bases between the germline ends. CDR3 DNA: TGTGCCAGCAGTTACAGGGAGCGGGAGACCCAGTACTTC. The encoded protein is CASSYRERETQYF.

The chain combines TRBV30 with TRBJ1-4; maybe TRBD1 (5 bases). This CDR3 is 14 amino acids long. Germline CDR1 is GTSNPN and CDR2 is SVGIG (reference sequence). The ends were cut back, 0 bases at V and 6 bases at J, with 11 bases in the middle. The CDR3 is CAWSVGGGDEKLFF. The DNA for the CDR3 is TGTGCCTGGAGTGTTGGTGGGGGGGATGAAAAACTGTTTTTT.

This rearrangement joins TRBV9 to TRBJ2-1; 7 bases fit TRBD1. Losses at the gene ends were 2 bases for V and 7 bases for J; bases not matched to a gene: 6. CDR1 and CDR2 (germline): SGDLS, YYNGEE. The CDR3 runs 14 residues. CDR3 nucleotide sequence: TGTGCCAGCAGCGTGGGACAGCCTAGAAATGAGCAGTTCTTC. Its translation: CASSVGQPRNEQFF.

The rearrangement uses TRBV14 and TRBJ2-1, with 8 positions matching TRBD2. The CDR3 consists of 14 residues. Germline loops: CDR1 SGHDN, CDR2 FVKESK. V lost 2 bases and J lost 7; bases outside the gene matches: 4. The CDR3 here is CASSQIGRENEQFF. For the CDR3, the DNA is TGTGCCAGCAGCCAAATCGGGAGGGAAAATGAGCAGTTCTTC. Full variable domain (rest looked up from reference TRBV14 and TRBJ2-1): EAGVTQFPSHSVIEKGQTVTLRCDPISGHDNLYWYRRVMGKEIKFLLHFVKESKQDESGMPNNRFLAERTGGTYSTLKVQPAELEDSGVYFCASSQIGRENEQFFGPGTRLTVL.

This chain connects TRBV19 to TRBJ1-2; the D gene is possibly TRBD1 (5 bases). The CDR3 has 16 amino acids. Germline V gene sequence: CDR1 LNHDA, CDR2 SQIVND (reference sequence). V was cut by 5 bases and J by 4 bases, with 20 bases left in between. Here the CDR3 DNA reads TGTGCCAGTAGTCTACAGGTCACCATCTCGGGCTATGGCTACACCTTC. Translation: CASSLQVTISGYGYTF.

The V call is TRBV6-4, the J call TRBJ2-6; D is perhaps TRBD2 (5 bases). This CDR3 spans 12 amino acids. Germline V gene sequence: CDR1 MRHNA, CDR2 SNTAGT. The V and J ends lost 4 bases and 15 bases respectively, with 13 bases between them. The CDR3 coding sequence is TGTGCCAGCAGTGTGGGAGTTCCCGACCTGACTTTC. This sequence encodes CASSVGVPDLTF.

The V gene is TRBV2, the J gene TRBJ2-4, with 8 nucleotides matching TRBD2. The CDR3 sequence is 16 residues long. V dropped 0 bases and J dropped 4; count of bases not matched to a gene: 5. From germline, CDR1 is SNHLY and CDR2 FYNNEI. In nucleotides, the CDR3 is TGTGCCAGCAGTGAAGCCCCGGGGGGGCTGAAAAACATTCAGTACTTC. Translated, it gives CASSEAPGGLKNIQYF.

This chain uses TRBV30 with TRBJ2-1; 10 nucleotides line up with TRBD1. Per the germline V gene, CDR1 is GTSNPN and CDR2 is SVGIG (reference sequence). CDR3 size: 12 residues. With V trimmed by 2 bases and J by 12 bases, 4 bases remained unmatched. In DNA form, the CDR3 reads TGTGCCTGGAGTAGACAGGGGGCAGTGCAGTTCTTC. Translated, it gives CAWSRQGAVQFF.

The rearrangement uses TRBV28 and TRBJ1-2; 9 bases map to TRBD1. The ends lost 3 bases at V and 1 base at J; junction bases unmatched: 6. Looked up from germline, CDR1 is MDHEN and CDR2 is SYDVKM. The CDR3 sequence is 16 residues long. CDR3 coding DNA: TGTGCCAGCAGTTTTGTAGGACAGGGGATTAACTATGGCTACACCTTC. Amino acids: CASSFVGQGINYGYTF.

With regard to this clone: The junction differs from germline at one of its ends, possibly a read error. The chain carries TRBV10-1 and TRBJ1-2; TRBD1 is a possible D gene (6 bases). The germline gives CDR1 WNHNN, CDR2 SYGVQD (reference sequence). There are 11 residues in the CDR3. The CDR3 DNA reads TGCGCGCAGGGGTCTAACGATGGCTACACCTTC. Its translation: CAQGSNDGYTF.

CDR3 sequence reads: CASADRAANQPQHF. The CDR3 region has the DNA TGTGCCAGTGCCGACAGGGCAGCTAATCAGCCCCAGCATTTT. The chain links TRBV19 to TRBJ1-5, with TRBD1 identical over 7 bases. CDR1 is LNHDA, CDR2 SQIVND, per germline (reference sequence). V trimming: 8 bases; J trimming: 4 bases; junction bases outside the gene matches: 8. The CDR3 loop spans 14 amino acids.

DNA for the CDR3: TGTGCCAGTAGTAACGGAGGCTACAATGAGCAGTTCTTC. It encodes CASSNGGYNEQFF. The V and J genes are TRBV19 and TRBJ2-1; possibly TRBD2 for D (5 bases). In germline, CDR1 is LNHDA, CDR2 SQIVND (reference sequence). The CDR3 loop spans 13 amino acids. V dropped 4 bases and J dropped 3 bases, with 7 bases sitting between them.

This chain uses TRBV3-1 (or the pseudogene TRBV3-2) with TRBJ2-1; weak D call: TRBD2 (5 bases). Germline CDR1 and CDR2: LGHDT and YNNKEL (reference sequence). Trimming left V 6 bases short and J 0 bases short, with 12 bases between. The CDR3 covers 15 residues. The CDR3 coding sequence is TGTGCCAGCAGTCCAGAGCGGAGCTCCTACAATGAGCAGTTCTTC. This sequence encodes CASSPERSSYNEQFF.

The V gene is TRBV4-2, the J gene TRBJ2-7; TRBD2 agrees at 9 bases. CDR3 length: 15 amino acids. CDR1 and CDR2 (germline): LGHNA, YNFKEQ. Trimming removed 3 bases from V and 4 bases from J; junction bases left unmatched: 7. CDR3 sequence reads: CASSHSSGSGYEQYF. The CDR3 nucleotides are TGTGCCAGCAGCCATAGTAGCGGGAGTGGATACGAGCAGTACTTC.

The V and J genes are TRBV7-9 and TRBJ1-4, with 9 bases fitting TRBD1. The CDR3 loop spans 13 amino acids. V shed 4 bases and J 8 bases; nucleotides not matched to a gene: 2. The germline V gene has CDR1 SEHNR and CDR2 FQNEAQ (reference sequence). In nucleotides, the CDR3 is TGTGCCAGCAGCTACGGGACAGGGGAAAAACTGTTTTTT. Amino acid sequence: CASSYGTGEKLFF.

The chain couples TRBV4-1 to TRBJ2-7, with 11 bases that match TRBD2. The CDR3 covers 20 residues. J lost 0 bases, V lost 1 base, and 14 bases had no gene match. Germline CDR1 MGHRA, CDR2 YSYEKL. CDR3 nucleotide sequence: TGCGCCAGCAGCCAAGGTCCCCCCTCCTCTAGCGGGAGGCCCTCCTACGAGCAGTACTTC. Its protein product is CASSQGPPSSSGRPSYEQYF.

The CDR3: CASSIRGRAANSPLHF. CDR3 coding DNA: TGTGCCAGCAGCATTAGGGGCAGGGCAGCTAATTCACCCCTCCACTTT. The V and J genes are TRBV7-8 and TRBJ1-6; a weak D match, TRBD1 (5 bases). Germline V CDR1 and CDR2: SGHVS, FQNEAQ. V lost 5 bases to trimming and J lost 6 bases, with 17 bases between them. The CDR3 is 16 residues long.

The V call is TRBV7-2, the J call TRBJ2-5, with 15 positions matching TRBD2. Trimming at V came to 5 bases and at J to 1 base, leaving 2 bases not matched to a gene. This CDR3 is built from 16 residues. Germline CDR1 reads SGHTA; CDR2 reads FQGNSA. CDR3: CASSPGLAGGQETQYF. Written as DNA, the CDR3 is TGTGCCAGCAGCCCGGGACTAGCGGGAGGCCAAGAGACCCAGTACTTC.

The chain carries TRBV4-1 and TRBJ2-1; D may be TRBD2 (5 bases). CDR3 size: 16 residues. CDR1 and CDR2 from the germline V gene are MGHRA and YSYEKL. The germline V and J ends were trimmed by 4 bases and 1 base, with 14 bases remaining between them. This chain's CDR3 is CASSRGDLPSYNEQFF. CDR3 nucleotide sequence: TGCGCCAGCAGCCGGGGAGATCTACCGTCCTACAATGAGCAGTTCTTC.

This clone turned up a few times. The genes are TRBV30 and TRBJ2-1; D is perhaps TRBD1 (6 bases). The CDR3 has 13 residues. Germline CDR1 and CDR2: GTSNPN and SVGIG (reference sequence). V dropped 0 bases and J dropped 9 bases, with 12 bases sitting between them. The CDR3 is CAWSVGGNGEQFF. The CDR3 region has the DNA TGTGCCTGGAGTGTAGGGGGAAACGGTGAGCAGTTCTTC.

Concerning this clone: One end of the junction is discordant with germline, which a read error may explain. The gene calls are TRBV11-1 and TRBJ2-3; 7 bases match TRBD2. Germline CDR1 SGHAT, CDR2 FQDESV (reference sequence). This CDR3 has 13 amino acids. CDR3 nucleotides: TGTGCCAGCAGCTTCCGAGCGGGGTCTCGTTCGGATTTT. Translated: CASSFRAGSRSDF. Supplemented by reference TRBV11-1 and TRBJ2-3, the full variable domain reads EAEVAQSPRYKITEKSQAVAFWCDPISGHATLYWYRQILGQGPELLVQFQDESVVDDSQLPKDRFSAERLKGVDSTLKIQPAELGDSAMYLCASSFRAGSRSDFGPGTRLTVL.

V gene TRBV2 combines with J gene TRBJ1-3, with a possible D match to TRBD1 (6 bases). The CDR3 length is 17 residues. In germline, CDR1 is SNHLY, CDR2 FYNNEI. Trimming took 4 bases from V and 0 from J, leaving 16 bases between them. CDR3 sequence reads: CASSGRQAQISGNTIYF. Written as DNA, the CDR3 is TGTGCCAGCAGTGGGAGACAGGCCCAAATCTCTGGAAACACCATATATTTT.

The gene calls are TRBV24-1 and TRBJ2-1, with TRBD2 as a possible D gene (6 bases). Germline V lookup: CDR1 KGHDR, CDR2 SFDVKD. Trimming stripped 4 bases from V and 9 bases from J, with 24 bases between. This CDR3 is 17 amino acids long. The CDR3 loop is CATSEPRPRLEEAEQFF. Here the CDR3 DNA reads TGTGCCACCAGTGAGCCACGACCGAGACTAGAGGAGGCTGAGCAGTTCTTC.